This T cell receptor beta chain was sequenced for a study of brain T cells in children with intractable seizures. The germline V gene encodes CDR1 GTSNPN and CDR2 SVGIG (reference sequence). CDR3 length: 15 amino acids. Trimming cost V 2 bases and J 0 bases, with 11 bases left between them. Surgery cases with the highest brain T cell transcript signatures were chosen for sequencing. Notes on this clone: Its matching antigen is unknown.

General study points: Pre- and post-surgery blood differed in depth, so pre-surgery absences may be undersampling. HCMV serostatus was not known, and viral specificity came from CDR3 similarity only.

Sequencing was performed with immunoSEQ multiplex PCR; in TCRdb, only in-frame clones are kept and a portion is missing. Counted here are 35,000 to 50,000 clones, 75% to 95% occurring once; the ten biggest clones make up roughly 6.5%. The chain recombines TRBV30 with TRBJ1-3; D may be TRBD1 (5 bases). This material consisted of peripheral blood, taken at surgery. The source of this sequence is a girl aged 2 to 10 with tuberous sclerosis and intractable seizures. The CDR3 region is CAWSLGQDSGNTIYF. As DNA, the CDR3 is TGTGCCTGGAGTTTGGGGCAAGACTCTGGAAACACCATATATTTT.